This TCR beta chain was retrieved from a study of T cell responses to AZD1222 COVID-19 vaccine. Study results and limitations: Spike-specific TCR breadth and depth both grew after two AZD1222 doses. A mostly white British donor set with more females was recruited, and clonal diversity was possibly underestimated.

This table comes from immunoSEQ multiplex PCR, and its TCRdb copy is limited to in-frame clones, with some not included. The data show roughly 160,000 clones, over 85% seen once. Remarks on this clone: Its antigen is unknown. A read error may account for a junction end that differs from germline.

The germline V gene encodes CDR1 SGHRS and CDR2 YFSETQ. CDR3 length: 13 residues. Sequences were derived from peripheral blood, sampled on day 0 of AZD1222 vaccination. The gene calls are TRBV5-1 and TRBJ1-1; TRBD1 is a possible D gene (5 bases). The receptor's source is an adult in good health. The CDR3 coding sequence is TGCGCCAGCAGCTTGAGTACAGGTACTGAAACTTTCTTT. Translating gives CASSLSTGTETFF.